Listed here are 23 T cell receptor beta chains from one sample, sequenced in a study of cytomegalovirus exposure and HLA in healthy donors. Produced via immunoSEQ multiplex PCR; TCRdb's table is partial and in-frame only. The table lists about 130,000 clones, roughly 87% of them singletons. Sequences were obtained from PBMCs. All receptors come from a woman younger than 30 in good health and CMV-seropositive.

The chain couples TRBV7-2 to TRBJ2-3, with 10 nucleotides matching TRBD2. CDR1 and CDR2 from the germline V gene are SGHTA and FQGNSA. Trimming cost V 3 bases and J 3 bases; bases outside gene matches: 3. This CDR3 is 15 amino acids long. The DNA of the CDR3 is TGTGCCAGCAGCTTCAGCGGGGGGGGAACAGATACGCAGTATTTT. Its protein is CASSFSGGGTDTQYF. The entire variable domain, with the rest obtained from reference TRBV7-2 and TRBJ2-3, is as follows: GAGVSQSPSNKVTEKGKDVELRCDPISGHTALYWYRQSLGQGLEFLIYFQGNSAPDKSGLPSDRFSAERTGGSVSTLTIQRTQQEDSAVYLCASSFSGGGTDTQYFGPGTRLTVL.

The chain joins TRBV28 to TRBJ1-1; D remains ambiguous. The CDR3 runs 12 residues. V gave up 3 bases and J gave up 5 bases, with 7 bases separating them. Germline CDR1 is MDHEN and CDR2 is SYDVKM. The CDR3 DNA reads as TGTGCCAGCAGTTTTACTTGGACTGAAGCTTTCTTT. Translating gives CASSFTWTEAFF.

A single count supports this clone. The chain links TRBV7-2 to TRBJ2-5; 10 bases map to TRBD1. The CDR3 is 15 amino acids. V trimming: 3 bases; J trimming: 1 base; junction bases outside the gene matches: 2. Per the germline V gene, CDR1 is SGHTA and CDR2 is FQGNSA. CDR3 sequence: CASSFDRGLQETQYF. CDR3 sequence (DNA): TGTGCCAGCAGCTTCGACAGGGGGCTCCAAGAGACCCAGTACTTC. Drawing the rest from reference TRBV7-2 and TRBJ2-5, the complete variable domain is GAGVSQSPSNKVTEKGKDVELRCDPISGHTALYWYRQSLGQGLEFLIYFQGNSAPDKSGLPSDRFSAERTGGSVSTLTIQRTQQEDSAVYLCASSFDRGLQETQYFGPGTRLLVL.

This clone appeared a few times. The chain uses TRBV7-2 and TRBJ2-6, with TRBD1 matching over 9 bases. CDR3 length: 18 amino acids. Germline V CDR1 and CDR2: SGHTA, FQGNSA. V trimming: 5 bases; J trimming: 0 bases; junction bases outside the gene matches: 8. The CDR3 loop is CASSGRTGATSGANVLTF. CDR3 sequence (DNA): TGTGCCAGCAGCGGCCGGACAGGGGCCACCTCTGGGGCCAACGTCCTGACTTTC.

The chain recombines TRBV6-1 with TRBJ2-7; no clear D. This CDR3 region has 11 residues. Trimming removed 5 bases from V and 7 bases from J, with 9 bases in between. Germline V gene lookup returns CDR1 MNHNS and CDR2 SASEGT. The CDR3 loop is CASSNRREQYF. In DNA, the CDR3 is TGTGCCAGCAGTAACCGGAGAGAGCAGTACTTC.

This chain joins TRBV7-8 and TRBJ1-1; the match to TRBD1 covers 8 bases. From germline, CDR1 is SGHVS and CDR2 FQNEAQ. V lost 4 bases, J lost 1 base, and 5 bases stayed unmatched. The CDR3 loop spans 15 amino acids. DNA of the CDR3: TGTGCCAGCAGCTCCCCCGGACAGGGGAACACTGAAGCTTTCTTT. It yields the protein CASSSPGQGNTEAFF.

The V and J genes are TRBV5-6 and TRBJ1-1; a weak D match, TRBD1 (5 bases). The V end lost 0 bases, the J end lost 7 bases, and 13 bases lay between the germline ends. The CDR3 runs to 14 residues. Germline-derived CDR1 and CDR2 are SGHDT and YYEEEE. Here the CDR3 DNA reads TGTGCCAGCAGCTTGGCCCGGACACACCTTGAAGCTTTCTTT. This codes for CASSLARTHLEAFF.

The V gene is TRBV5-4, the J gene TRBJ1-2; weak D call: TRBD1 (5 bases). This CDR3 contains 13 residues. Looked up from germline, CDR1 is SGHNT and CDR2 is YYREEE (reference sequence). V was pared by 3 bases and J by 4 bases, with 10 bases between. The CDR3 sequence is CASSSHQGYGYTF. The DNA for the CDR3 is TGTGCCAGCAGCTCCCACCAGGGCTATGGCTACACCTTC.

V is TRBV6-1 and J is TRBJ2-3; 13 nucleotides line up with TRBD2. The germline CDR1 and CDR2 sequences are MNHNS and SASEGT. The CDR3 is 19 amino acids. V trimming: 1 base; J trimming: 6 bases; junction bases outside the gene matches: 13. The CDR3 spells CASSEGTSGGLPSLDTQYF. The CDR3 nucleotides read TGTGCCAGCAGTGAAGGGACTAGCGGGGGCCTCCCTTCCCTGGATACGCAGTATTTT.

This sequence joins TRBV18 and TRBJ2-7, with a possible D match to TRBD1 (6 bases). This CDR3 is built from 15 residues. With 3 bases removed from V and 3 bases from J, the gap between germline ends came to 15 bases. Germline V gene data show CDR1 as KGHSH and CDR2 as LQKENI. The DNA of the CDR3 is TGTGCCAGCTCACCCCCGGGGACACCGAACTACGAGCAGTACTTC. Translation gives CASSPPGTPNYEQYF.

CDR3 protein: CASSPTFLAGGYNEQFF. DNA of the CDR3: TGTGCCAGTAGTCCAACATTTCTAGCGGGGGGATACAATGAGCAGTTCTTC. The chain recombines TRBV19 with TRBJ2-1; 11 bases are shared with TRBD2. CDR3 size: 17 residues. The junction had 10 bases not matched to a gene; V was cut back by 5 bases and J by 4 bases. CDR1 is LNHDA, CDR2 SQIVND, per germline (reference sequence).

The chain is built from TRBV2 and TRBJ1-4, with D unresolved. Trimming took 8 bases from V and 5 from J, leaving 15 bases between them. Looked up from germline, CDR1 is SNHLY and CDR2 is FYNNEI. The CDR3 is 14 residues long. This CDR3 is CASAEGLPNEKLFF. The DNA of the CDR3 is TGTGCCAGCGCTGAGGGCCTCCCCAATGAAAAACTGTTTTTT.

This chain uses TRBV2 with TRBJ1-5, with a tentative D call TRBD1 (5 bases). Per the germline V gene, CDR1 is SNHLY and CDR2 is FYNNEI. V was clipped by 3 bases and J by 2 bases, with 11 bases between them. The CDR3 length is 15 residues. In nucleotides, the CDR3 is TGTGCCAGCAGTGACAGGGTAAGGGGCAATCAGCCCCAGCATTTT. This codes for CASSDRVRGNQPQHF.

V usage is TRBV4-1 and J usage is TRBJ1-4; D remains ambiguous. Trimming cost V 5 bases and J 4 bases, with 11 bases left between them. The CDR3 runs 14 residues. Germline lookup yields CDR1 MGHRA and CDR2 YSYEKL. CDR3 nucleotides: TGCGCCAGCAGCTTGGGGAGCCTTAATGAAAAACTGTTTTTT. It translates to CASSLGSLNEKLFF.

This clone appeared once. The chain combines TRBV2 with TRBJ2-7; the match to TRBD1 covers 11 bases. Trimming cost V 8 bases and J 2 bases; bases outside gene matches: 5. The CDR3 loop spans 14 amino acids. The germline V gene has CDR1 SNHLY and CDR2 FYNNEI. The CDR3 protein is CASSGQGVAYEQYF. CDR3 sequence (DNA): TGTGCCAGCTCGGGACAGGGGGTGGCCTACGAGCAGTACTTC.

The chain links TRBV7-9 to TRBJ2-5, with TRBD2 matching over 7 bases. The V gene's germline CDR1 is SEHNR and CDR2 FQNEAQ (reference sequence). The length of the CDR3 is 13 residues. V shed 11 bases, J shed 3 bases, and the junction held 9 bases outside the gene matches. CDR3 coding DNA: TGTGCCGTACCTAAGCGGGGAGAAGAGACCCAGTACTTC. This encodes CAVPKRGEETQYF.

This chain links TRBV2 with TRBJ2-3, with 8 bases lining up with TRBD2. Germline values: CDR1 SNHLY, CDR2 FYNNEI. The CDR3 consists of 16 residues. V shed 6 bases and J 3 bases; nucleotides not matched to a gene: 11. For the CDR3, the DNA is TGTGCCAGCAGCCTAGATGCGGGGGGCGCGACAGATACGCAGTATTTT. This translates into CASSLDAGGATDTQYF.

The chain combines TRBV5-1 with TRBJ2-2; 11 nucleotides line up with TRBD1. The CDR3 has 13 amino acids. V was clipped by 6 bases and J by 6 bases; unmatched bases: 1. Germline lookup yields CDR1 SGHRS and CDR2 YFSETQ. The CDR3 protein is CASMGQGAGELFF. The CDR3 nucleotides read TGCGCCAGCATGGGACAGGGGGCCGGGGAGCTGTTTTTT.

CDR3 loop: CASSLGLADTQYF. CDR3 DNA sequence: TGTGCCAGCAGCTTAGGACTGGCAGATACGCAGTATTTT. The chain recombines TRBV11-3 with TRBJ2-3; D gene ambiguous. Germline assignment: CDR1 SGHNT and CDR2 YENEEA. Between the trimmed V and J ends, which lost 1 base and 4 bases, there was a span of 6 bases. The CDR3 spans 13 residues.

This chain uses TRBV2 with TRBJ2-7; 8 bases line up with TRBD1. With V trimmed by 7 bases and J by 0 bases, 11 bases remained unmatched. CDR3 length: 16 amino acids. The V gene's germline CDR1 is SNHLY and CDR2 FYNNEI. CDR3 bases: TGTGCCAGCACCCCCGACAGGGGCTCTTTCTCCTACGAGCAGTACTTC. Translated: CASTPDRGSFSYEQYF.

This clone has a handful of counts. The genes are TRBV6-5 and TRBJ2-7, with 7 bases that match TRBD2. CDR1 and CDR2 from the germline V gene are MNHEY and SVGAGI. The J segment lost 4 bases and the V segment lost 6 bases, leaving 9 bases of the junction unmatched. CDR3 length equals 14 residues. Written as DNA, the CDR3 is TGTGCCAGCAGGCGTACCCGGACTAGGTACGAGCAGTACTTC. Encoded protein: CASRRTRTRYEQYF.

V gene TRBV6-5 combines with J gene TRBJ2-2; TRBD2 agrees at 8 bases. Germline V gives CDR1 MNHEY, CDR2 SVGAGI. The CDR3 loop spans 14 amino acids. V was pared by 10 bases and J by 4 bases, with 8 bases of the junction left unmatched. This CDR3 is CATSRGGGTGELFF. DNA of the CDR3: TGTGCCACATCCCGGGGGGGAGGCACCGGGGAGCTGTTTTTT.

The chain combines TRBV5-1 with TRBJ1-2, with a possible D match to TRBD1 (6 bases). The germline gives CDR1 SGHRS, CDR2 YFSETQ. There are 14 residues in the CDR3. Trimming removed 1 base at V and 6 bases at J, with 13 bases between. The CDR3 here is CASSLIRPGDGYTF. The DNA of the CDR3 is TGCGCCAGCAGCTTGATTAGGCCAGGGGATGGCTACACCTTC.